There are a few counts of the clone carrying this T cell receptor (beta chain). Time point defined: patch test 1, 2 weeks after DPC sensitization. Treatment here: therapeutic diphenylcyclopropenone sensitization with weekly scalp DPC. Alopecia patients, 18 to 70 years old and DPC-suitable, served as donors. The sample is drawn from a study of human T cells and chemical hapten exposure. Germline CDR1 and CDR2: DFQATT and SNEGSKA (reference sequence). V lost 0 bases, J lost 11 bases, and 16 bases lay in between. The CDR3 length is 13 residues. TCRdb reanalysed the RACE reads using MiXCR and keeps one entry per CDR3 protein. The top ten clones hold roughly 1.5% of a sample with tens of thousands of distinct CDR3 sequences, 7.5% to 9.5% of them seen once.

The sequence came from a woman in her twenties or thirties with alopecia areata. Some clones in this sample may be carry-over from other donors' samples. The chain is built from TRBV20-1 and TRBJ1-1; unclear D gene. The input for sequencing was whole blood, taken in connection with sensitization to the hapten diphenylcyclopropenone (DPC). The DNA for the CDR3 is TGCAGTGCTAGAGACGTCCCGACTTTGGGGGCTTTCTTT. Encoded protein: CSARDVPTLGAFF.